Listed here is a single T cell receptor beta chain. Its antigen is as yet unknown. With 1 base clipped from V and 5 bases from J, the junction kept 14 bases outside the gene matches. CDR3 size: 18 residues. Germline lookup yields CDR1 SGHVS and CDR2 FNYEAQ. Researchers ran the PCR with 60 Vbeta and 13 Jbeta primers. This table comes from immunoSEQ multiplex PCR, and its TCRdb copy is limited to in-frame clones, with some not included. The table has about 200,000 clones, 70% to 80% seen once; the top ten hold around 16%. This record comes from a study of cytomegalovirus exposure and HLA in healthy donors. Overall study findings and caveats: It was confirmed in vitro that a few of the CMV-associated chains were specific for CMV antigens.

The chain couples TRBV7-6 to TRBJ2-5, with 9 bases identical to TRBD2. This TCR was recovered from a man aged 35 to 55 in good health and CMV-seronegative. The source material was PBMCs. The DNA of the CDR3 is TGTGCCAGCAGCTTAGACCGGCGGGGGGGACTCTTCTGGGAGACCCAGTACTTC. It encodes CASSLDRRGGLFWETQYF.